This TCR beta chain emerged from a study of metastatic and nonmetastatic thyroid tumors. Study overall: Blood and tumor or nodule tissue repertoires from malignant and benign thyroid patients were compared. Points from the study as a whole: Compared with benign nodules, malignant thyroid tumors were reported to have significantly higher TCR beta diversity in both blood and tumor.

TCRdb called clones again from the PCR reads with MiXCR. The table shows 50,000 or so clones, with approximately 24% occurring only once. Thyroid surgery took place with no prior treatment in any patient. This clone was counted only a few times. The antigen remains unidentified. Trimming left V 7 bases short and J 6 bases short, with 8 bases between. The CDR3 is 12 amino acids. Germline V gene lookup returns CDR1 SGDLS and CDR2 YYNGEE. The sequence derives from a male donor with papillary thyroid cancer or a benign thyroid nodule (not recorded which). Some clones in this sample may be carry-over from other donors' samples. This chain joins TRBV9 and TRBJ1-6, with D hard to call. The sample taken for sequencing was blood. CDR3 DNA sequence: TGTGCCAGCGGAGGTTCTAATTCACCCCTCCACTTT. It specifies CASGGSNSPLHF.